The 13 T cell receptor beta chains presented below share a single source sample, sequenced in a study of cytomegalovirus exposure and HLA in healthy donors. Primers: 60 Vbeta forward and 13 Jbeta reverse. Only in-frame clones appear in the TCRdb table, and some are missing; sequencing was by immunoSEQ multiplex PCR. Among 210,000 or so clones listed, roughly 80% were seen once. The sample comprised PBMCs. These receptors originate from a girl aged 2-15 years in good health and CMV-seronegative.

The chain carries TRBV5-4 and TRBJ2-1; TRBD1 matches at 7 bases. V lost 3 bases to trimming and J lost 7 bases; unmatched junction nucleotides: 10. The germline V gene encodes CDR1 SGHNT and CDR2 YYREEE (reference sequence). This CDR3 comprises 15 residues. In nucleotides, the CDR3 is TGTGCCAGCAGCTCGATAGACAGGGAATCAAATGAGCAGTTCTTC. This codes for CASSSIDRESNEQFF.

This chain connects TRBV6-4 to TRBJ1-4, with D maybe TRBD1 (5 bases). This CDR3 is built from 15 residues. CDR1 and CDR2 from the germline V gene are MRHNA and SNTAGT. The V and J ends lost 0 bases and 0 bases respectively, with 5 bases between them. The CDR3, as DNA: TGTGCCAGCAGTGACTCAGGGGCAACTAATGAAAAACTGTTTTTT. As protein: CASSDSGATNEKLFF.

V usage is TRBV5-1 and J usage is TRBJ2-1, with D possibly being TRBD1 (5 bases). CDR1 and CDR2 from the germline V gene are SGHRS and YFSETQ. The CDR3 contains 12 residues. Trimming shortened V by 8 bases and J by 7 bases, and 13 bases separated the two germline ends. The CDR3 reads CASNNQGNEQFF. The CDR3 nucleotides read TGCGCCAGTAATAACCAGGGTAATGAGCAGTTCTTC.

The rearrangement joins TRBV18 to TRBJ1-3; TRBD1 aligns across 11 bases. V shed 1 base and J 2 bases; nucleotides not matched to a gene: 1. The CDR3 spans 16 residues. Germline V lookup: CDR1 KGHSH, CDR2 LQKENI. CDR3 coding DNA: TGTGCCAGCTCACCACGGACAGGGGGCCCTGGAAACACCATATATTTT. Amino acids: CASSPRTGGPGNTIYF.

The chain links TRBV27 to TRBJ2-2, with 8 bases fitting TRBD2. Germline values: CDR1 MNHEY, CDR2 SMNVEV (reference sequence). The CDR3 totals 16 residues. After removal of 3 bases from V and 6 bases from J, the junction contained 9 bases not matched to a gene. CDR3 coding DNA: TGTGCCAGCAGTTTGGGGGGACTAGGGATCGCCGGGGAGCTGTTTTTT. Translated: CASSLGGLGIAGELFF.

This chain connects TRBV7-9 to TRBJ1-3; unclear D gene. Germline CDR1 and CDR2: SEHNR and FQNEAQ (reference sequence). The CDR3 loop spans 15 amino acids. V lost 6 bases, J lost 0 bases, and 12 bases lay in between. In DNA form, the CDR3 reads TGTGCCAGCAGTCACCCCCAGGACTCTGGAAACACCATATATTTT. Protein: CASSHPQDSGNTIYF.

V usage is TRBV19 and J usage is TRBJ1-4; D call uncertain. This CDR3 contains 13 residues. From germline, CDR1 is LNHDA and CDR2 SQIVND (reference sequence). Trimming shortened V by 3 bases and J by 7 bases, and 9 bases separated the two germline ends. The CDR3 loop reads CASSMATFEKLFF. The CDR3 coding sequence is TGTGCCAGTAGTATGGCCACCTTTGAAAAACTGTTTTTT.

The chain combines TRBV13 with TRBJ2-3, with TRBD2 identical over 13 bases. CDR3 length: 18 amino acids. J lost 6 bases, V lost 4 bases, and 13 bases had no gene match. In germline, CDR1 is PRHDT, CDR2 FYEKMQ (reference sequence). CDR3 nucleotides: TGTGCCAGCAGCTCGACGCGCACTAGCGGGAGGGGAAGGGATACGCAGTATTTT. Translating it yields CASSSTRTSGRGRDTQYF.

The chain links TRBV11-2 to TRBJ1-2; TRBD1 might be the D (6 bases). This CDR3 has 15 residues. Germline CDR1 and CDR2: SGHAT and FQNNGV. Trimming removed 0 bases from V and 8 bases from J, with 16 bases in between. The CDR3, as DNA: TGTGCCAGCAGCTTAGAGGCGGGGGCATATGGAGGCTACACCTTC. Translation: CASSLEAGAYGGYTF.

This clone was observed a handful of times. The chain has TRBV27 and TRBJ2-7; the D is unclear. Trimming removed 0 bases at V and 2 bases at J, with 11 bases between. Germline V lookup: CDR1 MNHEY, CDR2 SMNVEV (reference sequence). The CDR3 is made up of 15 amino acids. CDR3 loop: CASSLSSPIAYEQYF. CDR3 bases: TGTGCCAGCAGTTTATCGAGTCCCATAGCCTACGAGCAGTACTTC.

V gene TRBV5-5 combines with J gene TRBJ2-1, with 8 nucleotides matching TRBD1. J was trimmed by 8 bases and V by 4 bases; bases with no gene match: 11. The CDR3 has 15 residues. Germline V gene lookup returns CDR1 SGHKS and CDR2 YYEKEE (reference sequence). The CDR3 region has the DNA TGTGCCAGCAGCGCGTGGGCAGGGGGCTTCGATGAGCAGTTCTTC. Amino acid sequence: CASSAWAGGFDEQFF. Based on the CDR3 plus reference TRBV5-5 and TRBJ2-1, the full variable domain is DAGVTQSPTHLIKTRGQQVTLRCSPISGHKSVSWYQQVLGQGPQFIFQYYEKEERGRGNFPDRFSARQFPNYSSELNVNALLLGDSALYLCASSAWAGGFDEQFFGPGTRLTVL.

The chain uses TRBV5-1 and TRBJ2-7; 10 bases are shared with TRBD2. Germline CDR1 reads SGHRS; CDR2 reads YFSETQ. The V and J ends lost 3 bases and 3 bases, in that order; junction bases with no gene match: 3. The CDR3 covers 14 residues. The CDR3 region is CASSWGLASYEQYF. The CDR3, as DNA: TGCGCCAGCAGCTGGGGACTAGCGAGCTACGAGCAGTACTTC.

V usage is TRBV9 and J usage is TRBJ2-7; D ambiguous. With 0 bases removed from V and 1 base from J, the gap between germline ends came to 8 bases. Germline V lookup: CDR1 SGDLS, CDR2 YYNGEE. The CDR3 covers 14 residues. The CDR3 sequence: CASSVDLLSYEQYF. The CDR3 DNA is TGTGCCAGCAGCGTAGATTTGTTATCCTACGAGCAGTACTTC.